These 23 T cell receptor beta chains came from one sample sequenced in a study of blood T cell repertoires in COVID-19 (dated by TCRdb to the early 2020s). To prepare the library, the immunoSEQ multiplex PCR assay was applied. This immuneACCESS table, as held by TCRdb, lists in-frame sequences with V and J called but not all clones. Of the missing ones, under half trace to an unresolved V gene in checked studies; the others have no known cause. The sample table lists around 300,000 clones, 80% to 90% of them with a count of one. The top ten clones comprise over 10% of the sample. Sequencing used peripheral blood. All receptors derive from a woman between 70 and 85 years old with COVID-19, enrolled during active disease.

This sequence joins TRBV18 and TRBJ1-3, with 11 bases matching TRBD1. The CDR3 totals 15 residues. In germline, CDR1 is KGHSH, CDR2 LQKENI. V lost 3 bases, J lost 2 bases, and 0 bases stayed unmatched. CDR3 in DNA: TGTGCCAGCTCACCGGACAGGGGGCCTGGAAACACCATATATTTT. This translates into CASSPDRGPGNTIYF.

A note on this clone: The same CDR3 also results from other DNA sequences found in this sample. The V and J genes are TRBV7-7 and TRBJ1-1, with D perhaps TRBD1 (5 bases). Looked up from germline, CDR1 is SSHAT and CDR2 is FNYEAQ (reference sequence). Trimming pared 5 bases from V and 1 base from J, leaving 8 bases between. The CDR3 has 13 residues. In DNA, the CDR3 is TGTGCCAGCAGCCTCGACAGGAACACTGAAGCTTTCTTT. The encoded protein is CASSLDRNTEAFF.

Here the CDR3 reads CAIPQTGEVTDTQYF. CDR3 nucleotides: TGTGCCATCCCGCAGACAGGGGAAGTCACAGATACGCAGTATTTT. The chain has TRBV10-3 and TRBJ2-3, with 8 bases identical to TRBD1. The length of the CDR3 is 15 residues. Germline CDR1 and CDR2: ENHRY and SYGVKD. With V trimmed by 8 bases and J by 2 bases, 9 bases remained unmatched.

This chain links TRBV30 with TRBJ1-5, with D possibly matching TRBD1 (5 bases). Germline V gene data show CDR1 as GTSNPN and CDR2 as SVGIG (reference sequence). V shed 0 bases and J shed 1 base, with 10 bases lying between them. The CDR3 has 15 amino acids. CDR3 protein: CAWSVVGGSNQPQHF. In nucleotides, the CDR3 is TGTGCCTGGAGTGTGGTGGGGGGGAGCAATCAGCCCCAGCATTTT.

This chain joins TRBV30 and TRBJ1-2; D is unresolved. Germline V gene sequence: CDR1 GTSNPN, CDR2 SVGIG (reference sequence). V lost 1 base to trimming and J lost 2 bases, with 11 bases between them. The CDR3 totals 14 residues. The CDR3 region is CAWSASTVNYGYTF. CDR3 in DNA: TGTGCCTGGAGTGCCTCGACTGTGAACTATGGCTACACCTTC.

The chain combines TRBV5-1 with TRBJ2-1; TRBD1 agrees at 8 bases. The CDR3 sequence is 14 residues long. Germline loops: CDR1 SGHRS, CDR2 YFSETQ. Germline trimming cut 4 bases from V and 6 bases from J; bases unmatched to any gene: 6. In nucleotides, the CDR3 is TGCGCCAGCAGCCCAGGACAGGGCTTCAATGAGCAGTTCTTC. Translation: CASSPGQGFNEQFF.

The rearrangement links TRBV5-6 to TRBJ2-1, with a possible D match to TRBD2 (6 bases). Germline V lookup: CDR1 SGHDT, CDR2 YYEEEE. V lost 2 bases, J lost 9 bases, and 9 bases lay in between. CDR3 length: 12 residues. As DNA, the CDR3 is TGTGCCAGCAGCTTAAGGGGAGGTGAGCAGTTCTTC. This gives the protein CASSLRGGEQFF.

J is TRBJ1-3 and V is TRBV11-2, with 8 nucleotides matching TRBD1. Trimming at V came to 0 bases and at J to 2 bases, leaving 3 bases not matched to a gene. The germline V gene encodes CDR1 SGHAT and CDR2 FQNNGV. The CDR3 is 16 residues long. CDR3 sequence (DNA): TGTGCCAGCAGCTTAGATCCACAGGGGGCTGGAAACACCATATATTTT. Its translation is CASSLDPQGAGNTIYF.

This clone appeared a few times. J is TRBJ1-2 and V is TRBV21-1. TRBV21-1 is a listed pseudogene. This CDR3 is 14 amino acids long. CDR3 DNA: TGTGCCAGCAGCAAAAGCGGGGATTATTATGGCTACACCTTC. Translation: CASSKSGDYYGYTF.

The chain recombines TRBV10-3 with TRBJ1-2; TRBD1 matches 8 bases. This CDR3 comprises 14 residues. The V gene's germline CDR1 is ENHRY and CDR2 SYGVKD. V shed 4 bases and J 2 bases; nucleotides not matched to a gene: 3. The CDR3: CAISGGQENYGYTF. Here the CDR3 DNA reads TGTGCCATCAGTGGGGGACAGGAGAACTATGGCTACACCTTC.

This clone appeared a few times. The chain has TRBV5-8 and TRBJ2-2; TRBD1 matches at 8 bases. CDR1 is SGHTS, CDR2 YDEGEE, per germline. The trim removed 6 bases at V and 6 bases at J, leaving 7 bases unmatched. The CDR3 spans 14 residues. CDR3 loop: CASTTPDRAGELFF. The CDR3, as DNA: TGTGCCAGCACCACCCCGGACAGGGCCGGGGAGCTGTTTTTT.

The gene calls are TRBV28 and TRBJ1-1; tentative D call: TRBD1 (5 bases). The CDR3 contains 14 residues. Trimming pared 3 bases from V and 0 bases from J, leaving 8 bases between. Germline V CDR1 and CDR2: MDHEN, SYDVKM. This CDR3 reads CASSFGGVNTEAFF. The CDR3 DNA reads TGTGCCAGCAGTTTCGGGGGGGTGAACACTGAAGCTTTCTTT.

The chain is built from TRBV2 and TRBJ2-2; 9 bases are a match to TRBD2. Germline V gives CDR1 SNHLY, CDR2 FYNNEI. Trimming took 9 bases from V and 1 from J; bases not matched to a gene: 6. This CDR3 is 15 amino acids long. CDR3 sequence: CASLKRGVNTGELFF. The DNA of the CDR3 is TGTGCCAGTTTAAAGCGGGGGGTGAACACCGGGGAGCTGTTTTTT. The entire variable domain, with the rest obtained from reference TRBV2 and TRBJ2-2, is as follows: EPEVTQTPSHQVTQMGQEVILRCVPISNHLYFYWYRQILGQKVEFLVSFYNNEISEKSEIFDDQFSVERPDGSNFTLKIRSTKLEDSAMYFCASLKRGVNTGELFFGEGSRLTVL.

The rearrangement uses TRBV2 and TRBJ1-2, with a possible D match to TRBD1 (6 bases). CDR1 and CDR2 (germline): SNHLY, FYNNEI. The CDR3 extends over 12 amino acids. Trimming left V 9 bases short and J 3 bases short, with 11 bases between. The CDR3 sequence: CASRQEDYGYTF. The CDR3 DNA reads TGTGCCAGTCGACAGGAGGACTATGGCTACACCTTC.

This chain joins TRBV6-5 and TRBJ2-1; 7 bases align to TRBD2. The CDR3 extends over 15 amino acids. CDR1 and CDR2 (germline): MNHEY, SVGAGI. With V trimmed by 6 bases and J by 0 bases, 5 bases remained unmatched. CDR3 residues: CASSKREGSYNEQFF. The CDR3 bases are TGTGCCAGCAGCAAGCGGGAAGGCTCCTACAATGAGCAGTTCTTC.

The chain combines TRBV6-2 or TRBV6-3 with TRBJ1-2, with TRBD1 matching over 9 bases. J lost 4 bases, V lost 2 bases, and 2 bases had no gene match. Germline CDR1 is MNHEY and CDR2 is SVGEGT. This CDR3 has 14 residues. The CDR3 region is CASSYGQGSYGYTF. The CDR3 DNA follows: TGTGCCAGCAGTTACGGACAGGGGAGCTATGGCTACACCTTC.

The chain has TRBV15 and TRBJ2-1, with 7 bases fitting TRBD1. Looked up from germline, CDR1 is LNHNV and CDR2 is YYDKDF (reference sequence). The CDR3 is 13 amino acids. J lost 10 bases, V lost 4 bases, and 7 bases had no gene match. The CDR3 nucleotides are TGTGCCACCAGCACGGACAGGACCAGGGAGCAGTTCTTC. Protein sequence: CATSTDRTREQFF.

This clone was recorded once. The V call is TRBV12-3 or TRBV12-4, the J call TRBJ2-5; D possibly corresponds to TRBD2 (6 bases). Trimming took off 7 bases at V and 2 bases at J, with 8 bases between the two ends. The CDR3 contains 12 residues. CDR3: CASIGGQETQYF. The CDR3 DNA reads as TGTGCCAGCATCGGAGGGCAAGAGACCCAGTACTTC.

This clone appeared a few times. The gene calls are TRBV7-2 and TRBJ1-1, with D hard to call. Germline CDR1 reads SGHTA; CDR2 reads FQGNSA. The CDR3 is 14 residues long. Trimming took 2 bases from V and 5 from J, leaving 12 bases between them. CDR3 protein: CASSLRQVETEAFF. The CDR3 nucleotides are TGTGCCAGCAGCTTACGCCAGGTCGAAACTGAAGCTTTCTTT.

CDR3 nucleotides: TGTGCCAGTAGTAGTAGGGGGGATACGCAGTATTTT. Its translation: CASSSRGDTQYF. This chain uses TRBV19 with TRBJ2-3, with D possibly matching TRBD1 (6 bases). The CDR3 covers 12 residues. Germline values: CDR1 LNHDA, CDR2 SQIVND (reference sequence). V was pared by 4 bases and J by 6 bases, with 8 bases between. The variable domain in full, completed from reference TRBV19 and TRBJ2-3, reads DGGITQSPKYLFRKEGQNVTLSCEQNLNHDAMYWYRQDPGQGLRLIYYSQIVNDFQKGDIAEGYSVSREKKESFPLTVTSAQKNPTAFYLCASSSRGDTQYFGPGTRLTVL.

In the case of this clone: The junction shows a germline mismatch at one end, possibly a read error. The V gene is TRBV12-3 or TRBV12-4, the J gene TRBJ2-7, with TRBD2 identical over 11 bases. The CDR3 has 13 amino acids. The CDR3 region is CASRLAGGYEQYF. The CDR3, as DNA: TGTGCCAGCAGATTAGCGGGGGGGTACGAGCAGTACTTC.

This clone has only one observation. The chain couples TRBV3-1 (or the pseudogene TRBV3-2) to TRBJ1-4, with D maybe TRBD1 (5 bases). Germline-derived CDR1 and CDR2 are LGHDT and YNNKEL (reference sequence). The CDR3 is 13 amino acids. Deletions cut 6 bases from V and 14 bases from J, with 19 bases between. The CDR3 nucleotides read TGTGCCAGCAGTCTCGCCCCCAGGGAGGGTCTGTTTTTT. Its translation: CASSLAPREGLFF.

The J gene is TRBJ1-6, the V gene TRBV21-1; the table's TRBD1 call for D was not verified on the DNA. TRBV21-1 is annotated as a pseudogene. CDR3 size: 16 residues. The CDR3 reads CASSSDRSSYNSPLHF. The CDR3 region has the DNA TGTGCCAGCAGCTCGGACAGGAGCTCCTATAATTCACCCCTCCACTTT.